Listed here are 25 T cell receptor beta chains from one sample, sequenced in a study of T cell responses to AZD1222 COVID-19 vaccine. Assay used: immunoSEQ multiplex PCR; TCRdb lists only in-frame clones, some missing. This sample has about 110,000 clones, with more than 80% found just once. Source: peripheral blood, taken on day 0 of AZD1222 vaccination. These receptors were collected from an adult in good health.

The rearrangement uses TRBV23-1 and TRBJ1-6; no clear D gene. TRBV23-1 is flagged as an ORF with uncertain function. This CDR3 has 16 residues. Trimming took off 3 bases at V and 1 base at J, with 10 bases between the two ends. CDR3 in DNA: TGCGCCAGCAGTCATGACATCGGGTCCTATAATTCACCCCTCCACTTT. This sequence encodes CASSHDIGSYNSPLHF.

The chain uses TRBV30 and TRBJ2-7; D call uncertain. V was shortened by 4 bases and J by 7 bases, with 17 bases between the two germline ends. The CDR3 runs 13 residues. Germline V gene sequence: CDR1 GTSNPN, CDR2 SVGIG (reference sequence). CDR3 sequence reads: CAWIGQVAGEQYF. CDR3 nucleotide sequence: TGTGCCTGGATAGGGCAGGTTGCCGGGGAGCAGTACTTC.

This clone was detected only a few times. The J gene is TRBJ2-4, the V gene TRBV6-2 or TRBV6-3; possible D gene TRBD2, 7 bases. Trimming left V 0 bases short and J 6 bases short, with 9 bases between. CDR3 length: 14 residues. The germline CDR1 and CDR2 sequences are MNHEY and SVGEGT. CDR3: CASSYSRGGNIQYF. CDR3 coding DNA: TGTGCCAGCAGTTACTCGAGGGGGGGAAACATTCAGTACTTC.

The J gene is TRBJ1-6, the V gene TRBV5-6; 8 bases agree with TRBD1. This CDR3 has 17 residues. After removal of 4 bases from V and 14 bases from J, the junction contained 20 bases not matched to a gene. Germline V gene sequence: CDR1 SGHDT, CDR2 YYEEEE. The CDR3 DNA is TGTGCCAGCAGCCTCCCGGGTTCCACAGGGGGGCTCGGGACCCTCCACTTT. Its protein is CASSLPGSTGGLGTLHF.

The chain employs TRBV7-9 and TRBJ1-5; 7 bases match TRBD1. Germline CDR1 and CDR2: SEHNR and FQNEAQ (reference sequence). CDR3 size: 17 residues. Trimming took 4 bases from V and 4 from J; bases not matched to a gene: 13. This CDR3 is CASSSTNWDRPNQPQHF. CDR3 sequence (DNA): TGTGCCAGCAGCTCCACCAACTGGGACAGACCGAATCAGCCCCAGCATTTT.

The chain links TRBV30 to TRBJ1-2, with a possible D match to TRBD1 (5 bases). V lost 1 base and J lost 7, with 16 bases in between. Looked up from germline, CDR1 is GTSNPN and CDR2 is SVGIG (reference sequence). CDR3 length: 14 residues. The CDR3 nucleotides are TGTGCCTGGAGTGCCCTCTCCAGGGCGCCTGGCTACACCTTC. Its protein product is CAWSALSRAPGYTF.

The rearrangement links TRBV5-4 to TRBJ1-1; 10 bases are shared with TRBD1. The ends lost 7 bases at V and 0 bases at J; junction bases unmatched: 6. From germline, CDR1 is SGHNT and CDR2 YYREEE (reference sequence). The CDR3 covers 15 residues. CDR3 in amino acids: CASDTGQGMNTEAFF. The CDR3 coding sequence is TGTGCCAGCGATACGGGACAGGGGATGAACACTGAAGCTTTCTTT.

The V and J genes are TRBV3-1 (or the pseudogene TRBV3-2) and TRBJ2-7; 7 nucleotides agree with TRBD2. Germline-derived CDR1 and CDR2 are LGHDT and YNNKEL (reference sequence). V was pared by 4 bases and J by 0 bases, with 9 bases of the junction left unmatched. CDR3 length: 16 residues. The CDR3 sequence: CASSLELAVNSYEQYF. As DNA, the CDR3 is TGTGCCAGCAGCCTGGAGCTAGCGGTAAACTCCTACGAGCAGTACTTC.

The V and J genes are TRBV13 and TRBJ2-7, with D possibly TRBD1 on 5 matching bases. This CDR3 contains 13 residues. Trimming took off 2 bases at V and 6 bases at J, with 11 bases between the two ends. Per the germline V gene, CDR1 is PRHDT and CDR2 is FYEKMQ (reference sequence). This CDR3 is CASSLRGQGEQYF. Here the CDR3 DNA reads TGTGCCAGCAGCTTACGTGGGCAGGGCGAGCAGTACTTC.

The chain employs TRBV2 and TRBJ1-2; TRBD1 aligns across 10 bases. The ends lost 6 bases at V and 8 bases at J; junction bases unmatched: 9. CDR1 is SNHLY, CDR2 FYNNEI, per germline. The CDR3 loop spans 14 amino acids. In DNA form, the CDR3 reads TGTGCCAGCAGCGGCGGGACAGGGGAACGCGGCTACACCTTC. This encodes CASSGGTGERGYTF. Combining the CDR3 with reference TRBV2 and TRBJ1-2 gives the whole variable domain EPEVTQTPSHQVTQMGQEVILRCVPISNHLYFYWYRQILGQKVEFLVSFYNNEISEKSEIFDDQFSVERPDGSNFTLKIRSTKLEDSAMYFCASSGGTGERGYTFGSGTRLTVV.

The V call is TRBV3-1 (or the pseudogene TRBV3-2), the J call TRBJ2-2, with 11 bases fitting TRBD2. J gave up 6 bases and V 6 bases, and 9 bases lay outside the gene matches. Germline CDR1 and CDR2: LGHDT and YNNKEL (reference sequence). The CDR3 sequence is 16 residues long. For the CDR3, the DNA is TGTGCCAGCAGTCCCTGGACTAGCGGGTCGGCCGGGGAGCTGTTTTTT. It is translated as CASSPWTSGSAGELFF.

The chain is built from TRBV15 and TRBJ1-3; tentatively, D is TRBD1 (6 bases). The CDR3 consists of 18 residues. Looked up from germline, CDR1 is LNHNV and CDR2 is YYDKDF (reference sequence). V was trimmed by 0 bases and J by 3 bases, leaving 18 bases between them. The CDR3 DNA sequence: TGTGCCACCAGCAGAGACGCTCCGGGGGCCCTTGTTGGAAACACCATATATTTT. Translation gives CATSRDAPGALVGNTIYF.

This clone was found a few times. The chain joins TRBV23-1 to TRBJ1-5; a weak D match, TRBD1 (5 bases). TRBV23-1 counts as an open reading frame of uncertain function. V was trimmed by 4 bases and J by 0 bases, leaving 16 bases between them. This CDR3 contains 17 residues. CDR3 coding DNA: TGCGCCAGCAGTCGGCAAGACAGACCTGTTAGCAATCAGCCCCAGCATTTT. It is translated as CASSRQDRPVSNQPQHF.

The CDR3 nucleotides read TGTGCCAGCAGCCCCCAGGGGTCCCAAGAGACCCAGTACTTC. Its protein product is CASSPQGSQETQYF. The rearrangement joins TRBV7-2 to TRBJ2-5; a possible D gene is TRBD1 (6 bases). The germline V gene has CDR1 SGHTA and CDR2 FQGNSA. The length of the CDR3 is 14 residues. V lost 5 bases and J lost 1, with 11 bases in between.

This chain connects TRBV5-1 to TRBJ2-3; D gene ambiguous. The CDR3 covers 16 residues. Per germline, CDR1 SGHRS and CDR2 YFSETQ. V dropped 4 bases and J dropped 0 bases, with 15 bases sitting between them. CDR3 amino acids: CASSPGQAGSTDTQYF. The CDR3 region has the DNA TGCGCCAGCAGCCCCGGGCAGGCCGGGAGCACAGATACGCAGTATTTT.

V and J are TRBV20-1 and TRBJ2-2, with D unclear. The V end lost 3 bases, the J end lost 7 bases, and 12 bases lay between the germline ends. Germline CDR1 reads DFQATT; CDR2 reads SNEGSKA (reference sequence). The CDR3 has 13 residues. The CDR3, as DNA: TGCAGTGCTAGTGTCAGAATGGGCGGGGAGCTGTTTTTT. Protein: CSASVRMGGELFF.

V and J are TRBV28 and TRBJ2-7; no clear D gene. The ends were cut back, 8 bases at V and 0 bases at J, with 11 bases in the middle. The CDR3 spans 13 residues. The germline CDR1 and CDR2 sequences are MDHEN and SYDVKM. The CDR3: CASFPTSSYEQYF. CDR3 in DNA: TGTGCCAGCTTCCCCACTTCCTCCTACGAGCAGTACTTC.

This chain connects TRBV28 to TRBJ2-7; D might be TRBD2 (7 bases). The V end was cut by 2 bases, the J end by 0 bases, with 14 bases between. The CDR3 runs to 16 residues. Per germline, CDR1 MDHEN and CDR2 SYDVKM. CDR3 nucleotide sequence: TGTGCCAGCAGTTTAAGGGGGGGACAAAGCTCCTACGAGCAGTACTTC. Protein: CASSLRGGQSSYEQYF.

This clone was detected only a few times. The rearrangement uses TRBV20-1 and TRBJ2-7, with D unclear. Germline CDR1 and CDR2: DFQATT and SNEGSKA (reference sequence). The CDR3 is made up of 10 amino acids. The CDR3 loop is CIAGGYEQYF. CDR3 in DNA: TGCATCGCAGGTGGCTACGAGCAGTACTTC.

V and J are TRBV10-3 and TRBJ2-2; 10 bases are shared with TRBD2. J was trimmed by 4 bases and V by 10 bases; bases with no gene match: 9. Looked up from germline, CDR1 is ENHRY and CDR2 is SYGVKD. This CDR3 is 15 amino acids long. CDR3 residues: CATNLAGERTGELFF. CDR3 DNA sequence: TGTGCCACCAATCTAGCGGGAGAACGCACCGGGGAGCTGTTTTTT.

This sequence joins TRBV19 and TRBJ2-5; TRBD1 matches 7 bases. V lost 3 bases and J lost 1; bases outside the gene matches: 2. CDR3 size: 14 residues. Germline V CDR1 and CDR2: LNHDA, SQIVND (reference sequence). The DNA for the CDR3 is TGTGCCAGTAGTATCCGGGACAGCCAAGAGACCCAGTACTTC. Protein product: CASSIRDSQETQYF.

The chain combines TRBV7-3 with TRBJ2-3; a weak D match, TRBD1 (5 bases). Germline-derived CDR1 and CDR2 are SGHTA and FQGTGA. CDR3 length equals 18 residues. The V end was cut by 5 bases, the J end by 1 base, with 22 bases between. The CDR3 spells CASSPGGAGPSRTDTQYF. CDR3 bases: TGTGCCAGCAGCCCAGGTGGGGCAGGACCAAGCCGCACAGATACGCAGTATTTT.

The V call is TRBV27, the J call TRBJ1-2, with D perhaps TRBD1 (5 bases). Trimming took off 5 bases at V and 6 bases at J, with 22 bases between the two ends. The germline V gene has CDR1 MNHEY and CDR2 SMNVEV (reference sequence). The CDR3 length is 16 residues. CDR3 in amino acids: CASSRRQNISPDGYTF. The CDR3 DNA reads as TGTGCCAGCAGTCGAAGACAGAACATCTCCCCAGATGGCTACACCTTC.

This clone was found once. DNA for the CDR3: TGTGCCAGCAGCTTGAGGGGACTAGCGGGAGGCTCTTACAATGAGCAGTTCTTC. Translated, it gives CASSLRGLAGGSYNEQFF. V is TRBV11-2 and J is TRBJ2-1; 15 bases line up with TRBD2. Looked up from germline, CDR1 is SGHAT and CDR2 is FQNNGV. This CDR3 comprises 18 residues. V gave up 3 bases and J gave up 4 bases; unmatched junction bases: 7.

J is TRBJ2-2 and V is TRBV11-3, with D perhaps being TRBD1 or TRBD2 (6 bases each). Germline V gene lookup returns CDR1 SGHNT and CDR2 YENEEA. The length of the CDR3 is 12 residues. Trimming removed 6 bases at V and 7 bases at J, with 9 bases between. DNA of the CDR3: TGTGCCAGCAGGGAGGGGGACGGGGAGCTGTTTTTT. It encodes CASREGDGELFF. Supplemented by reference TRBV11-3 and TRBJ2-2, the full variable domain reads EAGVVQSPRYKIIEKKQPVAFWCNPISGHNTLYWYLQNLGQGPELLIRYENEEAVDDSQLPKDRFSAERLKGVDSTLKIQPAELGDSAVYLCASREGDGELFFGEGSRLTVL.